These 19 T cell receptor beta chains originate from one sample sequenced in a study of blood T cell repertoires in COVID-19. TCRdb's copy holds only in-frame clones and misses some; the assay was immunoSEQ multiplex PCR. The profile shows some 160,000 clones, 83% of them singletons. The specimen sequenced was peripheral blood. All receptors derive from a woman of 80 years or more with acute or convalescent COVID-19.

V is TRBV6-6 and J is TRBJ2-7; 7 positions match TRBD1. The junction had 5 bases not matched to a gene; V was cut back by 6 bases and J by 6 bases. Germline CDR1 MNHNY, CDR2 SVGAGI (reference sequence). CDR3 length equals 12 residues. The CDR3 region has the DNA TGTGCCAGCAGCCCGCGACAGGGCGAGCAGTACTTC. This codes for CASSPRQGEQYF.

The chain has TRBV6-6 and TRBJ1-5; weak D call: TRBD1 (5 bases). CDR1 MNHNY and CDR2 SVGAGI come from the germline V gene (reference sequence). V gave up 3 bases and J gave up 3 bases, with 12 bases separating them. The CDR3 length is 15 residues. CDR3 sequence reads: CASSYTTDPNQPQHF. The CDR3 DNA reads as TGTGCCAGCAGTTATACGACAGATCCCAATCAGCCCCAGCATTTT.

V usage is TRBV7-2 and J usage is TRBJ2-2, with TRBD1 identical over 9 bases. Per germline, CDR1 SGHTA and CDR2 FQGNSA. There are 14 residues in the CDR3. J lost 6 bases, V lost 1 base, and 0 bases had no gene match. CDR3 sequence reads: CASSLGQGAGELFF. The DNA for the CDR3 is TGTGCCAGCAGCTTAGGACAGGGGGCCGGGGAGCTGTTTTTT. Complete variable domain (other parts from reference TRBV7-2 and TRBJ2-2): GAGVSQSPSNKVTEKGKDVELRCDPISGHTALYWYRQSLGQGLEFLIYFQGNSAPDKSGLPSDRFSAERTGGSVSTLTIQRTQQEDSAVYLCASSLGQGAGELFFGEGSRLTVL.

V is TRBV12-3 or TRBV12-4 and J is TRBJ2-1, with D tentatively TRBD2 (5 bases). The CDR3 sequence is 13 residues long. V shed 4 bases and J shed 5 bases, with 9 bases lying between them. The CDR3 region is CASSSTINNEQFF. CDR3 DNA: TGTGCCAGCAGTTCGACTATCAACAATGAGCAGTTCTTC.

J is TRBJ2-2 and V is TRBV6-5; 8 positions agree with TRBD1. Germline V gives CDR1 MNHEY, CDR2 SVGAGI. V was clipped by 6 bases and J by 5 bases; unmatched bases: 8. The CDR3 consists of 15 residues. CDR3 coding DNA: TGTGCCAGCAGCGCGCGGACAGGGAATACCGGGGAGCTGTTTTTT. Amino acids: CASSARTGNTGELFF.

J is TRBJ1-4 and V is TRBV7-2, with unresolved D. In germline, CDR1 is SGHTA, CDR2 FQGNSA. The CDR3 is 14 residues long. The ends were cut back, 1 base at V and 0 bases at J, with 3 bases in the middle. CDR3 nucleotides: TGTGCCAGCAGCTTAGTATCAACTAATGAAAAACTGTTTTTT. Amino acid sequence: CASSLVSTNEKLFF.

The V gene is TRBV7-2, the J gene TRBJ2-2; TRBD2 matches 9 bases. V shed 0 bases, J shed 6 bases, and the junction held 8 bases outside the gene matches. Germline values: CDR1 SGHTA, CDR2 FQGNSA. This CDR3 has 17 amino acids. The CDR3 loop reads CASSLARQRGDAGELFF. In DNA form, the CDR3 reads TGTGCCAGCAGCTTAGCAAGGCAGCGGGGGGACGCCGGGGAGCTGTTTTTT.

J is TRBJ2-7 and V is TRBV19, with a possible D match to TRBD1 (5 bases). V gave up 7 bases and J gave up 0 bases, with 13 bases separating them. CDR3 size: 14 residues. Germline assignment: CDR1 LNHDA and CDR2 SQIVND (reference sequence). CDR3 DNA sequence: TGTGCCAGTACTTTCTCGACAGACTCCTACGAGCAGTACTTC. This translates into CASTFSTDSYEQYF.

V gene TRBV28 combines with J gene TRBJ2-7; 8 positions agree with TRBD2. The CDR3 loop spans 15 amino acids. Germline trimming cut 4 bases from V and 7 bases from J; bases unmatched to any gene: 12. Germline V gene sequence: CDR1 MDHEN, CDR2 SYDVKM. This CDR3 reads CASSSPGGPAREQYF. As DNA, the CDR3 is TGTGCCAGCAGTTCACCGGGGGGGCCGGCGCGGGAGCAGTACTTC. Full variable domain (rest looked up from reference TRBV28 and TRBJ2-7): DVKVTQSSRYLVKRTGEKVFLECVQDMDHENMFWYRQDPGLGLRLIYFSYDVKMKEKGDIPEGYSVSREKKERFSLILESASTNQTSMYLCASSSPGGPAREQYFGPGTRLTVT.

The CDR3 sequence: CSVERTRDNFRDGYTF. In nucleotides, the CDR3 is TGCAGCGTTGAGAGAACCCGGGACAACTTTAGGGATGGCTACACCTTC. The chain couples TRBV29-1 to TRBJ1-2; D perhaps matches TRBD1 (6 bases). The germline CDR1 and CDR2 sequences are SQVTM and ANQGSEA. V lost 3 bases and J lost 6, with 23 bases in between. The CDR3 covers 16 residues. The full variable domain, in which reference TRBV29-1 and TRBJ1-2 provide the parts outside the CDR3, is SAVISQKPSRDICQRGTSLTIQCQVDSQVTMMFWYRQQPGQSLTLIATANQGSEATYESGFVIDKFPISRPNLTFSTLTVSNMSPEDSSIYLCSVERTRDNFRDGYTFGSGTRLTVV.

The chain recombines TRBV11-2 with TRBJ2-3, with 13 bases fitting TRBD2. Germline CDR1 is SGHAT and CDR2 is FQNNGV. The CDR3 has 15 amino acids. Trimming cost V 4 bases and J 4 bases; bases outside gene matches: 2. CDR3 coding DNA: TGTGCCAGCAGCTCGGGACTAGCGGGACCAGATACGCAGTATTTT. Translated, it gives CASSSGLAGPDTQYF. Full variable domain (rest looked up from reference TRBV11-2 and TRBJ2-3): EAGVAQSPRYKIIEKRQSVAFWCNPISGHATLYWYQQILGQGPKLLIQFQNNGVVDDSQLPKDRFSAERLKGVDSTLKIQPAKLEDSAVYLCASSSGLAGPDTQYFGPGTRLTVL.

The chain employs TRBV6-2 or TRBV6-3 and TRBJ1-2, with a possible D match to TRBD1 (6 bases). The V and J ends lost 4 bases and 7 bases respectively, with 13 bases between them. The CDR3 extends over 13 amino acids. The germline V gene encodes CDR1 MNHEY and CDR2 SVGEGT. CDR3 coding DNA: TGTGCCAGCAGTTTCCAGGGGTTCGGTGGCTACACCTTC. Amino acid sequence: CASSFQGFGGYTF.

The chain carries TRBV7-2 and TRBJ1-4; the match to TRBD1 covers 8 bases. Trimming cost V 2 bases and J 5 bases; bases outside gene matches: 4. This CDR3 comprises 15 residues. The germline V gene has CDR1 SGHTA and CDR2 FQGNSA. CDR3 protein: CASSLLRTGNEKLFF. Here the CDR3 DNA reads TGTGCCAGCAGCTTACTCAGGACAGGGAATGAAAAACTGTTTTTT.

The gene calls are TRBV18 and TRBJ2-7; weak D call: TRBD2 (6 bases). Trimming pared 2 bases from V and 1 base from J, leaving 9 bases between. CDR3 length: 14 residues. Germline values: CDR1 KGHSH, CDR2 LQKENI. CDR3 DNA sequence: TGTGCCAGCTCACCAGGGGGAGGATCCTACGAGCAGTACTTC. It translates to CASSPGGGSYEQYF.

The chain has TRBV30 and TRBJ1-2; D is perhaps TRBD1 (5 bases). Germline V lookup: CDR1 GTSNPN, CDR2 SVGIG (reference sequence). CDR3 length: 14 residues. V lost 4 bases and J 4 bases, leaving 16 bases between the germline ends. CDR3 residues: CAWTSSGGGYGYTF. DNA of the CDR3: TGTGCCTGGACCTCCTCCGGGGGTGGCTATGGCTACACCTTC. Looking up the rest from reference TRBV30 and TRBJ1-2 gives the full variable domain: SQTIHQWPATLVQPVGSPLSLECTVEGTSNPNLYWYRQAAGRGLQLLFYSVGIGQISSEVPQNLSASRPQDRQFILSSKKLLLSDSGFYLCAWTSSGGGYGYTFGSGTRLTVV.

The chain recombines TRBV4-1 with TRBJ2-3; D not certain. CDR1 is MGHRA and CDR2 is YSYEKL in the germline V gene. Between the trimmed V and J ends, which lost 0 bases and 5 bases, there was a span of 9 bases. This CDR3 comprises 14 residues. The CDR3 DNA reads as TGCGCCAGCAGCCAAGATCGAGCTGGAGATACGCAGTATTTT. It specifies CASSQDRAGDTQYF.

This clone was seen just once. CDR3 amino acids: CASSQGGSTGELFF. CDR3 DNA sequence: TGTGCCAGCAGTCAAGGGGGTAGCACCGGGGAGCTGTTTTTT. V is TRBV6-2 or TRBV6-3 and J is TRBJ2-2; weak D call: TRBD1 (6 bases). The CDR3 contains 14 residues. Germline values: CDR1 MNHEY, CDR2 SVGEGT. The V end lost 5 bases, the J end lost 4 bases, and 11 bases lay between the germline ends.

The chain recombines TRBV29-1 with TRBJ1-2, with a weak D call TRBD1 (5 bases). CDR3 length: 12 amino acids. Trimming took 0 bases from V and 6 from J, leaving 8 bases between them. The V gene's germline CDR1 is SQVTM and CDR2 ANQGSEA. The CDR3 here is CSVEDGGDGYTF. The CDR3 region has the DNA TGCAGCGTTGAAGATGGGGGGGATGGCTACACCTTC.

The chain links TRBV7-2 to TRBJ1-2, with D possibly matching TRBD1 (6 bases). V lost 5 bases, J lost 4 bases, and 14 bases lay in between. CDR3 length: 14 amino acids. The germline V gene encodes CDR1 SGHTA and CDR2 FQGNSA. CDR3 region: CASSQGSQGYGYTF. CDR3 coding DNA: TGTGCCAGCAGCCAGGGGAGCCAGGGCTATGGCTACACCTTC. Supplemented by reference TRBV7-2 and TRBJ1-2, the full variable domain reads GAGVSQSPSNKVTEKGKDVELRCDPISGHTALYWYRQSLGQGLEFLIYFQGNSAPDKSGLPSDRFSAERTGGSVSTLTIQRTQQEDSAVYLCASSQGSQGYGYTFGSGTRLTVV.